This T cell receptor beta chain was captured by sequencing in a study of shared clonotypes between healthy human individuals. This table comes from immunoSEQ multiplex PCR, and its TCRdb copy is limited to in-frame clones, with some not included. Of roughly 650,000 clones in the sample, around 97% were seen once. The CDR3 extends over 14 amino acids. The V gene's germline CDR1 is MDHEN and CDR2 SYDVKM. With 5 bases removed from V and 1 base from J, the gap between germline ends came to 9 bases. The sequence derives from a woman in her twenties or thirties in good health. V and J are TRBV28 and TRBJ1-5; D is possibly TRBD1 (6 bases). Sample: naive CD4+ T cells sorted from blood. As for subset: CD45RA+ positively selected. The CDR3 coding sequence is TGTGCCAGCAGTATACAGGGAAGCAATCAGCCCCAGCATTTT. As protein: CASSIQGSNQPQHF.